This entry lists 18 T cell receptor beta chains sequenced from one sample in a study of shared clonotypes between healthy human individuals. Data came from immunoSEQ multiplex PCR; TCRdb stores just in-frame clones and leaves some out. This sample has about 340,000 clones, with around 67% found just once. Specimen: memory CD4+ T cells sorted from blood. The subset: CD45RA-negative fraction. These receptor sequences come from a man aged 25 to 40 in good health.

The rearrangement uses TRBV6-6 and TRBJ1-1, with D possibly TRBD1 on 6 matching bases. The CDR3 consists of 15 residues. CDR1 is MNHNY and CDR2 is SVGAGI in the germline V gene (reference sequence). The germline V and J ends were trimmed by 0 bases and 1 base, with 9 bases remaining between them. The CDR3 DNA sequence: TGTGCCAGCAGTTACTCAGGGACACAGAACACTGAAGCTTTCTTT. Translating gives CASSYSGTQNTEAFF.

Ten or more counts support this clone. The rearrangement joins TRBV28 to TRBJ2-7; D is undetermined. Germline values: CDR1 MDHEN, CDR2 SYDVKM. V was cut by 5 bases and J by 0 bases, with 11 bases left in between. This CDR3 contains 14 residues. The CDR3 DNA sequence: TGTGCCAGCAGTCTCTGGGCGAGCTCCTACGAGCAGTACTTC. As protein: CASSLWASSYEQYF.

The CDR3 DNA reads as TGCGCCAGCAGCTTAGACAGGGTAAATGAAAAACTGTTTTTT. It is translated as CASSLDRVNEKLFF. J is TRBJ1-4 and V is TRBV5-1, with 7 bases that match TRBD1. The junction had 3 bases not matched to a gene; V was cut back by 2 bases and J by 5 bases. Germline values: CDR1 SGHRS, CDR2 YFSETQ. CDR3 size: 14 residues.

The chain carries TRBV6-6 and TRBJ1-5, with no clear D. Trimming shortened V by 7 bases and J by 5 bases, and 12 bases separated the two germline ends. This CDR3 is 13 amino acids long. Per the germline V gene, CDR1 is MNHNY and CDR2 is SVGAGI (reference sequence). The CDR3 sequence is CASTWVGYQPQHF. The CDR3, as DNA: TGTGCCAGCACCTGGGTTGGATATCAGCCCCAGCATTTT.

The chain links TRBV2 to TRBJ2-3; TRBD2 agrees at 8 bases. Unmatched junction bases numbered 11, after V lost 0 bases and J lost 3 bases. Germline CDR1 and CDR2: SNHLY and FYNNEI. The CDR3 is made up of 18 amino acids. CDR3 nucleotides: TGTGCCAGCAGTGAAGCTGCCATAGTCGCGGGGGGTACAGATACGCAGTATTTT. It is translated as CASSEAAIVAGGTDTQYF.

The rearrangement joins TRBV28 to TRBJ1-4, with unresolved D. The germline V gene has CDR1 MDHEN and CDR2 SYDVKM. This CDR3 has 14 residues. Trimming pared 2 bases from V and 8 bases from J, leaving 12 bases between. The DNA for the CDR3 is TGTGCCAGCAGTTTAAGGCAGTTTCAGGAAAAACTGTTTTTT. It codes for CASSLRQFQEKLFF.

The chain employs TRBV4-2 and TRBJ2-1; D remains ambiguous. Trimming removed 1 base at V and 7 bases at J, with 17 bases between. The CDR3 extends over 16 amino acids. CDR1 and CDR2 from the germline V gene are LGHNA and YNFKEQ. CDR3 nucleotide sequence: TGTGCCAGCAGCCAAGGATCAGAGTCGCCTAGAAATGAGCAGTTCTTC. This gives the protein CASSQGSESPRNEQFF.

V gene TRBV9 combines with J gene TRBJ2-5; D is unclear. V lost 4 bases and J 2 bases, leaving 12 bases between the germline ends. The CDR3 loop spans 14 amino acids. Germline CDR1 reads SGDLS; CDR2 reads YYNGEE. CDR3 in amino acids: CASSPRTRQETQYF. DNA for the CDR3: TGTGCCAGCAGCCCTCGGACGAGACAAGAGACCCAGTACTTC.

The rearrangement links TRBV28 to TRBJ2-2; 8 nucleotides line up with TRBD2. CDR1 MDHEN and CDR2 SYDVKM come from the germline V gene. Germline trimming cut 10 bases from V and 7 bases from J; bases unmatched to any gene: 20. The CDR3 is made up of 17 amino acids. Written as DNA, the CDR3 is TGTGCCACCCTTCTCCCGGGAGGGGTTCTATGGAGCGGGGAGCTGTTTTTT. As protein: CATLLPGGVLWSGELFF.

In this sample, this clone turned up a few times. This chain joins TRBV19 and TRBJ2-3; TRBD1 agrees at 8 bases. Germline trimming cut 4 bases from V and 2 bases from J; bases unmatched to any gene: 5. CDR1 and CDR2 from the germline V gene are LNHDA and SQIVND (reference sequence). The CDR3 loop spans 15 amino acids. The CDR3 loop is CASSTYRGSTDTQYF. The CDR3, as DNA: TGTGCCAGTAGTACGTACAGGGGGTCCACAGATACGCAGTATTTT.

DNA for the CDR3: TGCGCCAGCAGCCCGGGGGGGGCAGGGCAAAGTGAAGCTTTCTTT. This codes for CASSPGGAGQSEAFF. This chain connects TRBV5-1 to TRBJ1-1; TRBD1 is a possible D gene (6 bases). The V end lost 4 bases, the J end lost 7 bases, and 20 bases lay between the germline ends. Per germline, CDR1 SGHRS and CDR2 YFSETQ. The CDR3 spans 15 residues. Combining the CDR3 with reference TRBV5-1 and TRBJ1-1 gives the whole variable domain KAGVTQTPRYLIKTRGQQVTLSCSPISGHRSVSWYQQTPGQGLQFLFEYFSETQRNKGNFPGRFSGRQFSNSRSEMNVSTLELGDSALYLCASSPGGAGQSEAFFGQGTRLTVV.

In nucleotides, the CDR3 is TGTGCCAGCAGCCTTTCGATGAACACCGGGGAGCTGTTTTTT. Its protein is CASSLSMNTGELFF. This rearrangement joins TRBV7-6 to TRBJ2-2; D call uncertain. The V gene's germline CDR1 is SGHVS and CDR2 FNYEAQ. The CDR3 runs 14 residues. The V gene lost 5 bases and the J gene lost 1 base, with 8 bases spanning the gap.

J is TRBJ2-5 and V is TRBV4-3; TRBD1 matches at 8 bases. This CDR3 has 15 amino acids. V gave up 2 bases and J gave up 5 bases; unmatched junction bases: 7. Germline V gene data show CDR1 as LGHNA and CDR2 as YSLEER. CDR3 in amino acids: CASSQRQGAGETQYF. The CDR3 DNA sequence: TGCGCCAGCAGCCAAAGGCAGGGGGCGGGGGAGACCCAGTACTTC.

This CDR3 is CASGSGQSGQETQYF. CDR3 sequence (DNA): TGTGCTAGTGGTTCGGGACAGTCTGGCCAAGAGACCCAGTACTTC. This chain links TRBV12-5 with TRBJ2-5; 7 bases are shared with TRBD1. The CDR3 sequence is 15 residues long. J gave up 1 base and V 4 bases, and 6 bases lay outside the gene matches. Looked up from germline, CDR1 is LGHNT and CDR2 is FRNRAP.

The CDR3 coding sequence is TGCAGCGTTGTAAACGGGCGGGAGCTGTTTTTT. Its translation: CSVVNGRELFF. The gene calls are TRBV29-1 and TRBJ2-2, with D unclear. V was cut by 4 bases and J by 9 bases, with 9 bases left in between. The CDR3 loop spans 11 amino acids. The germline gives CDR1 SQVTM, CDR2 ANQGSEA.

This clone came up once. The CDR3 loop is CASSRPASTDTQYF. The CDR3 region has the DNA TGCGCCAGCAGCCGACCGGCTAGCACAGATACGCAGTATTTT. The chain links TRBV5-1 to TRBJ2-3; unclear D gene. V lost 4 bases and J 0 bases, leaving 9 bases between the germline ends. The CDR3 has 14 amino acids. The germline CDR1 and CDR2 sequences are SGHRS and YFSETQ.

The rearrangement links TRBV5-1 to TRBJ1-1, with D tentatively TRBD1 (5 bases). Germline CDR1 SGHRS, CDR2 YFSETQ. This CDR3 is 13 amino acids long. V lost 3 bases to trimming and J lost 3 bases, with 9 bases between them. CDR3 residues: CASSWQGDTEAFF. The DNA of the CDR3 is TGCGCCAGCAGCTGGCAGGGCGACACTGAAGCTTTCTTT.

The chain combines TRBV6-5 with TRBJ2-3; D might be TRBD1 or TRBD2, each matching 5 bases. The CDR3 spans 13 residues. Germline V gene lookup returns CDR1 MNHEY and CDR2 SVGAGI. Trimming stripped 8 bases from V and 0 bases from J, with 9 bases between. The CDR3 sequence: CASRDGSTDTQYF. The CDR3 DNA is TGTGCCAGCCGGGACGGAAGCACAGATACGCAGTATTTT.